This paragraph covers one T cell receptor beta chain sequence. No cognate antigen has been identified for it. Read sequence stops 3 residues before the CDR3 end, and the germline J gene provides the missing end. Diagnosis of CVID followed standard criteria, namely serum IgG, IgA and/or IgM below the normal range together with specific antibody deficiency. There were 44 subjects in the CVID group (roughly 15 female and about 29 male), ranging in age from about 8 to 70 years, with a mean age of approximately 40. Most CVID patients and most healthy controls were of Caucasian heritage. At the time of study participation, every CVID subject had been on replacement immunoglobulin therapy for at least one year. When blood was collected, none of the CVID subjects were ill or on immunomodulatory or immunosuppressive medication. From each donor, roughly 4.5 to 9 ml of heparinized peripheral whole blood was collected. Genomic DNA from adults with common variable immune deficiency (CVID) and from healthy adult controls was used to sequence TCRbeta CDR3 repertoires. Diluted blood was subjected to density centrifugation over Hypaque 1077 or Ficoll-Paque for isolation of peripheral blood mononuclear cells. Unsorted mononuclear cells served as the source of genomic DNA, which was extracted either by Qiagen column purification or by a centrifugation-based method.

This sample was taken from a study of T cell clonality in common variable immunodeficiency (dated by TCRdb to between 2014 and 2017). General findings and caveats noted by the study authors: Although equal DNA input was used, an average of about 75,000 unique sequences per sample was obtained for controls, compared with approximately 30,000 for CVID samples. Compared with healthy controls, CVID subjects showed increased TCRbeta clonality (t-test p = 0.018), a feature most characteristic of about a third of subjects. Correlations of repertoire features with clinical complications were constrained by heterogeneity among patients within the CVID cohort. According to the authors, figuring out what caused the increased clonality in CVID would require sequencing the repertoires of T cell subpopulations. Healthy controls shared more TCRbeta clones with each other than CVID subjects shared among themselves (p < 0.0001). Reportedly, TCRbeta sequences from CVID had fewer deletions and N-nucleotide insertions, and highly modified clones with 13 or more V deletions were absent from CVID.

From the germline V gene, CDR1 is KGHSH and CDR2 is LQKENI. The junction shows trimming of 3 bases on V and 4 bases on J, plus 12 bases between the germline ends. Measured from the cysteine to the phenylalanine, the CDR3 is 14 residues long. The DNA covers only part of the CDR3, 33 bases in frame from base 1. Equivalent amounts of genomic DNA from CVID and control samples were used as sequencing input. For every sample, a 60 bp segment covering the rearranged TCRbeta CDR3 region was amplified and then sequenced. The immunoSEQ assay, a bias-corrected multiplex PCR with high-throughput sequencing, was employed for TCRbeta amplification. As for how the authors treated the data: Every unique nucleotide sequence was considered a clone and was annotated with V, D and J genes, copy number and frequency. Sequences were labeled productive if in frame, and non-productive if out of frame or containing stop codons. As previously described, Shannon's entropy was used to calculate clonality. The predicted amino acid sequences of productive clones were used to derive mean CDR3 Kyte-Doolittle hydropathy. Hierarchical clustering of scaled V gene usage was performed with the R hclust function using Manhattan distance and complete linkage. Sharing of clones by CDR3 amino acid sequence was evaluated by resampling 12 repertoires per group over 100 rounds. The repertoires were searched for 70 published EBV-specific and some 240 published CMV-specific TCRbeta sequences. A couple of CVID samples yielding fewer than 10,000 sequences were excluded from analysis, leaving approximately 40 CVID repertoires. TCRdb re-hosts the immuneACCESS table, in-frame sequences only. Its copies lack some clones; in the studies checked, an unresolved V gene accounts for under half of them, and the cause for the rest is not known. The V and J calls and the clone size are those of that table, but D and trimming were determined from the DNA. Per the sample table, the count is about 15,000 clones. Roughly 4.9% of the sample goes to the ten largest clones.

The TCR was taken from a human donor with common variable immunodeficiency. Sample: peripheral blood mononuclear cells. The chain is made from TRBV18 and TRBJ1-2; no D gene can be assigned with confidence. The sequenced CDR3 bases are TGTGCCAGCTCACCCCTAGCGGATCGCTATGGC. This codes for CASSPLADRYG. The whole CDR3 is CASSPLADRYGYTF.